The 7 T cell receptor beta chains listed next were all sequenced from one sample in a study of shared clonotypes between healthy human individuals. TCRdb keeps only in-frame clones here, not all; method: immunoSEQ multiplex PCR. This table has approximately 710,000 clones, around 90% appearing once. The sample comprised memory CD8+ T cells from PBMCs. Subset: CD45RO+ cells pooled with CCR7-negative TemRA cells. The source of these receptors is a man aged 18 to 29 in good health. Some clones in this sample may be carry-over from other donors' samples.

The J gene is TRBJ2-2, the V gene TRBV5-1; 14 nucleotides match TRBD2. The CDR3 contains 16 residues. Germline V lookup: CDR1 SGHRS, CDR2 YFSETQ. V trimming: 4 bases; J trimming: 7 bases; junction bases outside the gene matches: 6. The CDR3 nucleotides are TGCGCCAGCAGCCTGGGACTAGCGGGAGAAGGCGGGGAGCTGTTTTTT. It is translated as CASSLGLAGEGGELFF. Using reference TRBV5-1 and TRBJ2-2 for the parts outside the CDR3, the full variable domain is KAGVTQTPRYLIKTRGQQVTLSCSPISGHRSVSWYQQTPGQGLQFLFEYFSETQRNKGNFPGRFSGRQFSNSRSEMNVSTLELGDSALYLCASSLGLAGEGGELFFGEGSRLTVL.

The rearrangement uses TRBV30 and TRBJ2-7; 7 bases are shared with TRBD1. The germline CDR1 and CDR2 sequences are GTSNPN and SVGIG (reference sequence). This CDR3 contains 14 residues. Trimming removed 0 bases from V and 2 bases from J; junction bases left unmatched: 4. This CDR3 is CAWSVKGAAYEQYF. CDR3 coding DNA: TGTGCCTGGAGTGTAAAGGGGGCGGCCTACGAGCAGTACTTC.

This chain links TRBV28 with TRBJ2-5; 9 nucleotides line up with TRBD1. The CDR3 spans 21 residues. Germline V gene lookup returns CDR1 MDHEN and CDR2 SYDVKM. The junction had 18 bases not matched to a gene; V was cut back by 1 base and J by 0 bases. DNA of the CDR3: TGTGCCAGCAGTTTATTTGCACAGGGGGCGGTGGAGGCCAAGTACCAAGAGACCCAGTACTTC. Amino acid sequence: CASSLFAQGAVEAKYQETQYF.

V and J are TRBV7-7 and TRBJ1-4; D remains unclear. The CDR3 contains 13 residues. The germline V gene encodes CDR1 SSHAT and CDR2 FNYEAQ (reference sequence). Trimming shortened V by 4 bases and J by 7 bases, and 10 bases separated the two germline ends. This CDR3 is CASSSSLGEKLFF. The CDR3 DNA reads TGTGCCAGCAGCTCCTCGCTTGGTGAAAAACTGTTTTTT.

The J gene is TRBJ1-5, the V gene TRBV6-5; D is perhaps TRBD1 (6 bases). Germline V gene data show CDR1 as MNHEY and CDR2 as SVGAGI. The CDR3 is made up of 13 amino acids. V dropped 6 bases and J dropped 5 bases, with 11 bases sitting between them. The DNA of the CDR3 is TGTGCCAGCAGACGACAGGAAGATCAGCCCCAGCATTTT. It specifies CASRRQEDQPQHF.

The chain recombines TRBV19 with TRBJ2-2; 8 positions match TRBD1. Looked up from germline, CDR1 is LNHDA and CDR2 is SQIVND (reference sequence). This CDR3 contains 14 residues. V was clipped by 9 bases and J by 4 bases; unmatched bases: 7. CDR3 nucleotides: TGTGCCAGCTTTGGACAGGGTTTCACCGGGGAGCTGTTTTTT. Its protein is CASFGQGFTGELFF.

The rearrangement links TRBV19 to TRBJ2-7; D is possibly TRBD1 (6 bases). V dropped 5 bases and J dropped 7 bases, with 15 bases sitting between them. The CDR3 contains 13 residues. Germline V gives CDR1 LNHDA, CDR2 SQIVND (reference sequence). CDR3 protein: CASSEEQGWEQYF. In DNA form, the CDR3 reads TGTGCCAGTAGTGAGGAACAGGGTTGGGAGCAGTACTTC.